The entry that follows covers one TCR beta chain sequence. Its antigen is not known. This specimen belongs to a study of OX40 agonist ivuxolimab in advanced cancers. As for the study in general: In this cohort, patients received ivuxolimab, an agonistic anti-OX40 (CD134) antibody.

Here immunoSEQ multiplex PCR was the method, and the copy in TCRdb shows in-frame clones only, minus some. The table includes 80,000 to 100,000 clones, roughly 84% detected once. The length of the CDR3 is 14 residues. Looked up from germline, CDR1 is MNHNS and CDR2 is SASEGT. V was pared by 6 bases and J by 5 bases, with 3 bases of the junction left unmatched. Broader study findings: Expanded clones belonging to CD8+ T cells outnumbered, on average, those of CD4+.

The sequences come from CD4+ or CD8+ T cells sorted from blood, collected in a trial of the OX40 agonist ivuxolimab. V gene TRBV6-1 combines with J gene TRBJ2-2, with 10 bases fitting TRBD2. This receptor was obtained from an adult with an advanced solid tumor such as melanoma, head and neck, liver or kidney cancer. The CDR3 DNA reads TGTGCCAGCAGAAAGCGGGGGGGTACCGGGGAGCTGTTTTTT. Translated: CASRKRGGTGELFF.